A selection of T cell receptor beta chains follows, all from one sample in a study of human T cells and chemical hapten exposure. In TCRdb, the RACE reads were re-called with MiXCR into one record per CDR3 protein. The sample gives 70,000 to 90,000 distinct CDR3 sequences, about a tenth of which show up once; under 4.5% is in the top ten. This specimen consisted of whole blood, obtained in connection with sensitization to the hapten diphenylcyclopropenone (DPC). The receptors come from a woman aged 45-59 years with alopecia areata. Some clones in this sample may be carry-over from other donors' samples. Both conserved end residues are part of each CDR3. Fields, in order: CDR3 protein, CDR3 DNA, clone size, D gene, V gene, J gene. The D gene is left open where the match is weak. Clone size is shown for a subset of rows, as once, few, many or a class of expanded clone.

CDR3 protein: CASSLEQLNSPLHF
CDR3 DNA: TGTGCCAGCAGCTTGGAACAGCTAAATTCACCCCTCCACTTT
clone size: many
D gene: -
V gene: TRBV5-4
J gene: TRBJ1-6

CDR3 protein: CASSLAFGPGTQYF
CDR3 DNA: TGTGCCAGCAGCTTAGCGTTTGGACCTGGGACCCAGTACTTC
clone size: many
D gene: -
V gene: TRBV7-6
J gene: TRBJ2-5

CDR3 protein: CASSYGENYGYTF
CDR3 DNA: TGTGCCAGCAGTTACGGGGAGAACTATGGCTACACCTTC
clone size: many
D gene: -
V gene: TRBV6-2/TRBV6-3
J gene: TRBJ1-2

CDR3 protein: CSARVRGPGNTIYF
CDR3 DNA: TGCAGTGCTAGAGTTCGGGGGCCTGGAAACACCATATATTTT
clone size: many
D gene: -
V gene: TRBV20-1
J gene: TRBJ1-3

CDR3 protein: CASSPQGGGDYEQYF
CDR3 DNA: TGTGCCAGCAGCCCACAGGGGGGCGGGGACTACGAGCAGTACTTC
clone size: -
D gene: TRBD1
V gene: TRBV7-2
J gene: TRBJ2-7

CDR3 protein: CASSRQGLGNQPQHF
CDR3 DNA: TGTGCCAGCAGCCGACAGGGGTTGGGCAATCAGCCCCAGCATTTT
clone size: many
D gene: TRBD1
V gene: TRBV7-9
J gene: TRBJ1-5

CDR3 protein: CASSQAGTGANVLTF
CDR3 DNA: TGTGCCAGCAGCCAAGCGGGGACTGGGGCCAACGTCCTGACTTTC
clone size: many
D gene: -
V gene: TRBV3-1
J gene: TRBJ2-6

CDR3 protein: CATSDDGTGGRYTF
CDR3 DNA: TGTGCCACCAGTGATGACGGGACAGGGGGACGGTACACCTTC
clone size: many
D gene: TRBD1
V gene: TRBV24-1
J gene: TRBJ1-2

CDR3 protein: CASSTGTGWHGYTF
CDR3 DNA: TGTGCCAGCAGTACCGGGACAGGGTGGCATGGCTACACCTTC
clone size: many
D gene: TRBD1
V gene: TRBV12-3/TRBV12-4
J gene: TRBJ1-2

CDR3 protein: CASAGTTTYEQYF
CDR3 DNA: TGTGCCAGCGCCGGGACTACCACCTACGAGCAGTACTTC
clone size: -
D gene: TRBD2
V gene: TRBV27
J gene: TRBJ2-7

CDR3 protein: CASSLGGRSYNEQFF
CDR3 DNA: TGTGCCAGCAGCCTGGGGGGGAGGTCCTACAATGAGCAGTTCTTC
clone size: many
D gene: TRBD2
V gene: TRBV12-3/TRBV12-4
J gene: TRBJ2-1

CDR3 protein: CASSERGRYEQYF
CDR3 DNA: TGTGCCAGCAGTGAGAGGGGGAGGTACGAGCAGTACTTC
clone size: -
D gene: -
V gene: TRBV2
J gene: TRBJ2-7